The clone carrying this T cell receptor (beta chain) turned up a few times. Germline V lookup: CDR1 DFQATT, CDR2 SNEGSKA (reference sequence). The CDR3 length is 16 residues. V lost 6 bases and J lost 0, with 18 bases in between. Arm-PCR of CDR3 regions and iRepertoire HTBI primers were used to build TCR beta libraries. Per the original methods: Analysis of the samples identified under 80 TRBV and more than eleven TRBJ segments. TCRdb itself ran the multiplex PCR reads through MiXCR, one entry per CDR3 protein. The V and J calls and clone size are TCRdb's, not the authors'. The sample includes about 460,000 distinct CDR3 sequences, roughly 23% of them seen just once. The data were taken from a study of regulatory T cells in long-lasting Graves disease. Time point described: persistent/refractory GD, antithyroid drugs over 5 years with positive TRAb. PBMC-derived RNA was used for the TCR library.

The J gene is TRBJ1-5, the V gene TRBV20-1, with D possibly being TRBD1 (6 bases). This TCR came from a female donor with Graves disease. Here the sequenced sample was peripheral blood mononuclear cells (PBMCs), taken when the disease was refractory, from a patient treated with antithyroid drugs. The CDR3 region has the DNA TGCAGTGCCCTAACAGGGATTGATTATAGCAATCAGCCCCAGCATTTT. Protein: CSALTGIDYSNQPQHF.